The rows below give T cell receptor beta chains drawn from one sample of a study of T cells in Graves' hyperthyroidism and ophthalmopathy. Via MiXCR, TCRdb re-called the multiplex PCR reads, giving one row per CDR3 protein. The data show about 570,000 distinct CDR3 sequences, with 46% seen just once and around 20% held by the top ten. What was sequenced was peripheral blood or thyroid tissue (not recorded which). These receptor sequences come from an adult woman with Graves' disease, either hyperthyroidism or ophthalmopathy (not recorded which). Both conserved end residues are part of each CDR3. Each record gives: V gene, clone size, J gene, D gene, CDR3 protein, CDR3 DNA. A D gene is named only where the DNA matches it firmly. A clone size is listed for some rows: how often the clone was seen (once, few, many), or a class if it is expanded.

>TRBV11-2|many|TRBJ2-3|NA
CASSFGGTDTQYF
TGTGCCAGCAGCTTCGGCGGGACAGATACGCAGTATTTT
>TRBV12-3/TRBV12-4|NA|TRBJ1-1|NA
CASSRYRVNTEAFF
TGTGCCAGCAGCCGCTACAGGGTGAACACTGAAGCTTTCTTT
>TRBV5-1|few|TRBJ1-1|NA
CASSLKETGHTEAFF
TGCGCCAGCAGCTTGAAGGAAACAGGGCACACTGAAGCTTTCTTT
>TRBV29-1|many|TRBJ1-2|TRBD1
CSVELAGGGYGYTF
TGCAGCGTTGAACTAGCAGGGGGCGGCTATGGCTACACCTTC
>TRBV20-1|many|TRBJ1-5|TRBD1
CSARIQGLDGNQPQHF
TGCAGTGCTAGAATACAGGGGCTAGATGGCAATCAGCCCCAGCATTTT
>TRBV2|many|TRBJ1-4|NA
CAATGLANEKLFF
TGTGCCGCAACAGGGTTGGCTAATGAAAAACTGTTTTTT
>TRBV5-5|many|TRBJ1-2|NA
CASSLQSYGYTF
TGTGCCAGCAGCCTCCAAAGTTATGGCTACACCTTC
>TRBV12-3/TRBV12-4|NA|TRBJ2-7|TRBD1
CASLEGARYEQYF
TGTGCCAGCCTCGAGGGGGCGCGGTACGAGCAGTACTTC
>TRBV7-2|NA|TRBJ2-7|NA
CASSRERLSYEQYF
TGTGCCAGCAGCCGTGAACGGTTATCCTACGAGCAGTACTTC
>TRBV15|NA|TRBJ1-1|NA
CATSKGGNSQNTEAFF
TGTGCCACCAGCAAGGGGGGGAACAGCCAAAACACTGAAGCTTTCTTT
>TRBV19|NA|TRBJ2-6|NA
CASRKDRGLTF
TGTGCCAGTAGGAAGGACAGAGGCCTGACTTTC
>TRBV7-8|NA|TRBJ1-1|NA
CASSQERRGPLRGENTEAFF
TGTGCCAGCAGCCAAGAAAGACGGGGACCTCTGAGAGGGGAGAACACTGAAGCTTTCTTT
>TRBV2|medium-sized|TRBJ1-1|NA
CASSNVENTEAFF
TGTGCCAGCAGTAACGTAGAGAACACTGAAGCTTTCTTT
>TRBV10-3|NA|TRBJ1-2|NA
CAIANSEALDGYTF
TGTGCCATTGCCAACAGTGAAGCGCTTGATGGCTACACCTTC
>TRBV7-2|NA|TRBJ2-1|NA
CASNLGARSYNEQFF
TGTGCCAGCAACCTCGGGGCGCGATCCTACAATGAGCAGTTCTTC
>TRBV7-8|many|TRBJ2-7|TRBD2
CASSPYSGRQAFEQYF
TGTGCCAGCAGCCCTTATAGCGGGAGACAGGCCTTCGAGCAGTACTTC
>TRBV12-3/TRBV12-4|many|TRBJ1-1|TRBD1
CASSLARGGGSPRAFF
TGTGCCAGCAGTTTAGCGCGGGGAGGGGGCTCCCCGAGGGCTTTCTTT
>TRBV9|NA|TRBJ2-7|TRBD1
CASSVPGTGDEQYF
TGTGCCAGCAGCGTCCCCGGGACAGGGGACGAGCAGTACTTC
>TRBV4-1|many|TRBJ2-2|NA
CASSQYRGTNTGELFF
TGCGCCAGCAGCCAGTATCGCGGGACGAACACCGGGGAGCTGTTTTTT
>TRBV10-3|many|TRBJ1-3|NA
CAISESAGRVSGNTIYF
TGTGCCATCAGTGAGTCGGCAGGGAGGGTATCCGGAAACACCATATATTTT
>TRBV15|NA|TRBJ1-6|NA
CATSRSKPLPLHF
TGTGCCACCAGCAGATCAAAACCGTTACCCCTCCACTTT
>TRBV2|NA|TRBJ2-7|NA
CASRDRAGVQGGNEQYF
TGTGCCAGCAGAGACAGGGCCGGGGTGCAGGGAGGCAACGAGCAGTACTTC
>TRBV7-9|few|TRBJ1-6|TRBD1
CASSVSQGKGSPLHF
TGTGCCAGCAGCGTATCACAGGGGAAGGGTTCACCCCTCCACTTT
>TRBV5-1|many|TRBJ2-7|TRBD1
CASSEGQGREQYF
TGCGCCAGCAGCGAGGGACAGGGAAGGGAGCAGTACTTC
>TRBV29-1|NA|TRBJ2-6|NA
CSVVRLGDNVLTF
TGCAGCGTTGTTCGGCTAGGGGACAACGTCCTGACTTTC